The 10 T cell receptor beta chains below were found in one sample sequenced in a study of T-cell memory formation after mild COVID-19. Using its own MiXCR run on the 5' RACE reads, TCRdb lists one record per CDR3 protein. The sample records under 400,000 distinct CDR3 sequences, approximately 21% being singletons. The sample consisted of PBMCs or a T cell subset sorted from them (not recorded which). Source of these receptors: an adult woman who had mild COVID-19 (a few samples of this study predate the infection). Cell type and time point are not known.

A few counts support this clonotype. This chain connects TRBV4-1 to TRBJ2-2; 9 bases map to TRBD2. The ends lost 4 bases at V and 7 bases at J; junction bases unmatched: 10. Germline CDR1 MGHRA, CDR2 YSYEKL. This CDR3 is built from 16 residues. The CDR3 DNA is TGCGCCAGCAGCCGGGACATAGCGGGGGCCGTCGGGGAGCTGTTTTTT. Residues: CASSRDIAGAVGELFF.

The chain is built from TRBV19 and TRBJ1-2; 7 positions agree with TRBD1. The germline V gene encodes CDR1 LNHDA and CDR2 SQIVND (reference sequence). The CDR3 length is 14 residues. With V trimmed by 6 bases and J by 4 bases, 8 bases remained unmatched. CDR3 nucleotides: TGTGCCAGTAGCACAGGGGATTTGATCTATGGCTACACCTTC. Its translation: CASSTGDLIYGYTF. The variable domain in full, completed from reference TRBV19 and TRBJ1-2, reads DGGITQSPKYLFRKEGQNVTLSCEQNLNHDAMYWYRQDPGQGLRLIYYSQIVNDFQKGDIAEGYSVSREKKESFPLTVTSAQKNPTAFYLCASSTGDLIYGYTFGSGTRLTVV.

The chain recombines TRBV7-9 with TRBJ2-5, with 12 bases matching TRBD2. V lost 6 bases and J lost 2; bases outside the gene matches: 4. This CDR3 spans 15 amino acids. CDR1 and CDR2 from the germline V gene are SEHNR and FQNEAQ (reference sequence). The CDR3 region is CASRLAGGTQETQYF. The CDR3 DNA reads TGTGCCAGCAGACTAGCGGGGGGCACACAAGAGACCCAGTACTTC. The whole variable domain, filled in from reference TRBV7-9 and TRBJ2-5, reads DTGVSQNPRHKITKRGQNVTFRCDPISEHNRLYWYRQTLGQGPEFLTYFQNEAQLEKSRLLSDRFSAERPKGSFSTLEIQRTEQGDSAMYLCASRLAGGTQETQYFGPGTRLLVL.

This clonotype was picked up many times. This chain connects TRBV7-6 to TRBJ1-4, with no clear D. Germline V gives CDR1 SGHVS, CDR2 FNYEAQ. Trimming removed 1 base from V and 5 bases from J, with 14 bases in between. The CDR3 is 16 amino acids. This CDR3 reads CASSLVSGQANEKLFF. CDR3 in DNA: TGTGCCAGCAGCTTAGTATCGGGCCAGGCAAATGAAAAACTGTTTTTT. Variable domain in full (rest from reference TRBV7-6 and TRBJ1-4): GAGVSQSPRYKVTKRGQDVALRCDPISGHVSLYWYRQALGQGPEFLTYFNYEAQQDKSGLPNDRFSAERPEGSISTLTIQRTEQRDSAMYRCASSLVSGQANEKLFFGSGTQLSVL.

The chain joins TRBV9 to TRBJ2-7; either TRBD1 or TRBD2 may fit D (5 bases each). The CDR3 contains 14 residues. CDR1 SGDLS and CDR2 YYNGEE come from the germline V gene. Trimming removed 0 bases at V and 0 bases at J, with 7 bases between. CDR3 sequence: CASSVGDGSYEQYF. For the CDR3, the DNA is TGTGCCAGCAGCGTAGGGGACGGCTCCTACGAGCAGTACTTC.

The rearrangement joins TRBV7-8 to TRBJ2-1, with 9 positions matching TRBD1. Germline CDR1 SGHVS, CDR2 FQNEAQ. With 3 bases clipped from V and 0 bases from J, the junction kept 24 bases outside the gene matches. The CDR3 is 23 amino acids. The CDR3 sequence is CASSFPFGFEQGARSLSYNEQFF. The CDR3 DNA reads as TGTGCCAGCAGCTTCCCTTTCGGATTTGAACAGGGGGCGCGTTCCCTCTCCTACAATGAGCAGTTCTTC.

This clonotype turned up a few times. The rearrangement joins TRBV7-9 to TRBJ1-1; 11 positions match TRBD1. The CDR3 has 15 residues. The V gene's germline CDR1 is SEHNR and CDR2 FQNEAQ (reference sequence). V dropped 6 bases and J dropped 5; count of bases not matched to a gene: 8. CDR3 protein: CASSQTGTGGTEAFF. Written as DNA, the CDR3 is TGTGCCAGCAGTCAAACCGGGACAGGGGGAACTGAAGCTTTCTTT.

The rearrangement uses TRBV24-1 and TRBJ2-1, with 8 bases fitting TRBD2. V shed 3 bases, J shed 3 bases, and the junction held 0 bases outside the gene matches. The CDR3 has 14 residues. Per the germline V gene, CDR1 is KGHDR and CDR2 is SFDVKD. The CDR3 protein is CATSDAGGYNEQFF. CDR3 in DNA: TGTGCCACCAGTGATGCGGGAGGCTACAATGAGCAGTTCTTC.

This chain connects TRBV13 to TRBJ1-2, with 8 bases aligning to TRBD1. The CDR3 spans 15 residues. The germline V gene encodes CDR1 PRHDT and CDR2 FYEKMQ (reference sequence). Unmatched junction bases numbered 10, after V lost 5 bases and J lost 5 bases. The CDR3 DNA follows: TGTGCCAGCAGCCCCCAAACAGGGGGTTGGTATGGCTACACCTTC. Amino acid sequence: CASSPQTGGWYGYTF. Combining the CDR3 with reference TRBV13 and TRBJ1-2 gives the whole variable domain AAGVIQSPRHLIKEKRETATLKCYPIPRHDTVYWYQQGPGQDPQFLISFYEKMQSDKGSIPDRFSAQQFSDYHSELNMSSLELGDSALYFCASSPQTGGWYGYTFGSGTRLTVV.

The V gene is TRBV12-3 or TRBV12-4, the J gene TRBJ1-1; TRBD1 matches 7 bases. The CDR3 runs to 12 residues. Trimming removed 5 bases from V and 10 bases from J; junction bases left unmatched: 7. DNA of the CDR3: TGTGCCAGCAGTGTTCCGCCAGGGGGAGCTTTCTTT. Amino acid sequence: CASSVPPGGAFF.